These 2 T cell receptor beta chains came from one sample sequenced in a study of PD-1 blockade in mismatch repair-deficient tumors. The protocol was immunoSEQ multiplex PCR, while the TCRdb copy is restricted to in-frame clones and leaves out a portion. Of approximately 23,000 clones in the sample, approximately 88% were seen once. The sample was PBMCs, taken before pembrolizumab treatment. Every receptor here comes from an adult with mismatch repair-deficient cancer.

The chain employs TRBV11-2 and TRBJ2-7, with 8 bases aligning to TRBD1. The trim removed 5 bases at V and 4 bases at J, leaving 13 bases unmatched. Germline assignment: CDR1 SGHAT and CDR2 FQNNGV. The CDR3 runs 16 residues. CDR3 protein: CASSDRGGQGTYEQYF. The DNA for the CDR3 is TGTGCCAGCAGCGATAGAGGCGGACAGGGCACATACGAGCAGTACTTC. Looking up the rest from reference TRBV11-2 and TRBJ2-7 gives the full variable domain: EAGVAQSPRYKIIEKRQSVAFWCNPISGHATLYWYQQILGQGPKLLIQFQNNGVVDDSQLPKDRFSAERLKGVDSTLKIQPAKLEDSAVYLCASSDRGGQGTYEQYFGPGTRLTVT.

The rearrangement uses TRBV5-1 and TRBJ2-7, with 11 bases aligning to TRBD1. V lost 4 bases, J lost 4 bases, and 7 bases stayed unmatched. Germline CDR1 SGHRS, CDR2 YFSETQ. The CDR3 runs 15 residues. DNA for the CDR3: TGCGCCAGCAGCGTGGCGGGACAGGGGGAATACGAGCAGTACTTC. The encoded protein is CASSVAGQGEYEQYF.